This TCR beta chain was profiled in a study of T cells in Graves' hyperthyroidism and ophthalmopathy. Many counts were recorded for this clonotype. The antigen remains unidentified. Patients affected by ophthalmopathy presented a Clinical Activity Score of at least 3, a NOSPECS grade of at least 4, and disease duration below 3 months. Cells are PBMCs isolated from roughly 9.3 ml of fresh blood. Germline CDR1 is SGHTA and CDR2 is FQGNSA. V lost 3 bases and J lost 5; bases outside the gene matches: 6. The CDR3 length is 15 residues. Study-wide findings and caveats: The model's output predicted ophthalmopathy at a median of roughly 6 months prior to onset.

Using RNA transcripts as the source, TCR beta CDR3 regions were amplified. The TCR CDR3 was amplified in a first-round RT-PCR using the HTBI primer set. TCRdb reanalysed the multiplex PCR reads using MiXCR and keeps one entry per CDR3 protein. The data hold around 610,000 distinct CDR3 sequences, with under 15% observed a single time. The sample taken for sequencing was blood. V is TRBV7-2 and J is TRBJ2-5, with 10 bases lining up with TRBD2. This receptor was taken from a woman aged 40 to 50 with Graves' ophthalmopathy. The CDR3 DNA sequence: TGTGCCAGCAGCTTTATAGCGGGAGGTGGGGAGACCCAGTACTTC. This gives the protein CASSFIAGGGETQYF.